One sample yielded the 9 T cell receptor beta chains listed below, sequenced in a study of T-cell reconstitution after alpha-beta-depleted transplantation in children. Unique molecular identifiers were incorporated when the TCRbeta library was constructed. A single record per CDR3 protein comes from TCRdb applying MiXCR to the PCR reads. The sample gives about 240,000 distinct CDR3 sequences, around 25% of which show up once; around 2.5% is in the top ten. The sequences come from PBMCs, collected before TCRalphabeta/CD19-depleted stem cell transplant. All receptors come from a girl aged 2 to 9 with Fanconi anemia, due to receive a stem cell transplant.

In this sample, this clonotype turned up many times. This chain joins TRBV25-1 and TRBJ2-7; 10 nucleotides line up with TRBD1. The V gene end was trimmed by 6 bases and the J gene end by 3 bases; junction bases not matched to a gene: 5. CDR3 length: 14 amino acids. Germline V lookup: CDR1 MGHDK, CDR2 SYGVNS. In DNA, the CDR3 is TGTGCCAGCAGAACCGGGACAGGGGTCTACGAGCAGTACTTC. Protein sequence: CASRTGTGVYEQYF.

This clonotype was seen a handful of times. CDR3 loop: CASSWRVNGELFF. The CDR3 DNA follows: TGCGCCAGCAGCTGGAGGGTGAACGGGGAGCTGTTTTTT. The chain couples TRBV5-1 to TRBJ2-2; D perhaps matches TRBD2 (6 bases). The CDR3 has 13 residues. Per the germline V gene, CDR1 is SGHRS and CDR2 is YFSETQ. The V gene lost 3 bases and the J gene lost 7 bases, with 10 bases spanning the gap.

CDR3 DNA: TGTGCCAGCAGCTCCCTTCGGGCGGGAAGCTACAATGAGCAGTTCTTC. Its protein is CASSSLRAGSYNEQFF. This sequence joins TRBV6-1 and TRBJ2-1; D perhaps matches TRBD2 (6 bases). V lost 6 bases to trimming and J lost 3 bases, with 18 bases between them. The germline CDR1 and CDR2 sequences are MNHNS and SASEGT. The CDR3 sequence is 16 residues long.

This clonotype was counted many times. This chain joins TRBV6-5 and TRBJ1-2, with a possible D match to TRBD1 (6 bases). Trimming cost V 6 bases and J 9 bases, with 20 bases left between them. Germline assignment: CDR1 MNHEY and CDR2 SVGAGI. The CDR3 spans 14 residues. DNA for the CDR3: TGTGCCAGCAGAACGTACAGGGAGCACAATCGCTACACCTTC. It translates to CASRTYREHNRYTF.

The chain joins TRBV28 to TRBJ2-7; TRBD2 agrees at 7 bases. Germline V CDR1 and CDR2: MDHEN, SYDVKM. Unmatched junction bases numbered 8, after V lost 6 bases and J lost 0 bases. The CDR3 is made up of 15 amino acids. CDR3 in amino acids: CASSTTSGISYEQYF. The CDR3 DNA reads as TGTGCCAGCAGCACTACCAGCGGGATCTCCTACGAGCAGTACTTC. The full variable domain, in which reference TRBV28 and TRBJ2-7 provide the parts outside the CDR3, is DVKVTQSSRYLVKRTGEKVFLECVQDMDHENMFWYRQDPGLGLRLIYFSYDVKMKEKGDIPEGYSVSREKKERFSLILESASTNQTSMYLCASSTTSGISYEQYFGPGTRLTVT.

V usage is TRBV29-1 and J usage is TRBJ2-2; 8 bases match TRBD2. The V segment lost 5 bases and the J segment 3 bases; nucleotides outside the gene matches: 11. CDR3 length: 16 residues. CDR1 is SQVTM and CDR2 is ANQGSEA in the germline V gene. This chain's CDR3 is CSVIGLAGRHTGELFF. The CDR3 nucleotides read TGCAGCGTTATAGGACTAGCAGGCAGACACACCGGGGAGCTGTTTTTT.

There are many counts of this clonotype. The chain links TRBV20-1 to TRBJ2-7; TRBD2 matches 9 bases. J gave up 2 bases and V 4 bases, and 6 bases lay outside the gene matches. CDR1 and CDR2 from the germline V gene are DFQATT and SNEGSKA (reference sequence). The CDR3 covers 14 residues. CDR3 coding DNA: TGCAGTGCTACCCCAGCGGGGGGTGCCTACGAGCAGTACTTC. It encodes CSATPAGGAYEQYF.

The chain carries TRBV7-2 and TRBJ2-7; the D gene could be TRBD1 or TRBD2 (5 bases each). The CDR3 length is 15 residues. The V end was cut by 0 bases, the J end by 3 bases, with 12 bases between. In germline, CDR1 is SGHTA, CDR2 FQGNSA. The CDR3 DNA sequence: TGTGCCAGCAGCTTAGCCCGGGACGCAAGCTACGAGCAGTACTTC. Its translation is CASSLARDASYEQYF. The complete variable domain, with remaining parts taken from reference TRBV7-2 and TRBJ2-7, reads GAGVSQSPSNKVTEKGKDVELRCDPISGHTALYWYRQSLGQGLEFLIYFQGNSAPDKSGLPSDRFSAERTGGSVSTLTIQRTQQEDSAVYLCASSLARDASYEQYFGPGTRLTVT.

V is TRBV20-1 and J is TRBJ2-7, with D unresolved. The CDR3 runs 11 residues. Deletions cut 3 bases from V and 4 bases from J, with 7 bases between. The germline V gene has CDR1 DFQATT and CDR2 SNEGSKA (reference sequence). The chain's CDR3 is CSASDNYEQYF. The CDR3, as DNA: TGCAGTGCTAGCGATAATTACGAGCAGTACTTC.